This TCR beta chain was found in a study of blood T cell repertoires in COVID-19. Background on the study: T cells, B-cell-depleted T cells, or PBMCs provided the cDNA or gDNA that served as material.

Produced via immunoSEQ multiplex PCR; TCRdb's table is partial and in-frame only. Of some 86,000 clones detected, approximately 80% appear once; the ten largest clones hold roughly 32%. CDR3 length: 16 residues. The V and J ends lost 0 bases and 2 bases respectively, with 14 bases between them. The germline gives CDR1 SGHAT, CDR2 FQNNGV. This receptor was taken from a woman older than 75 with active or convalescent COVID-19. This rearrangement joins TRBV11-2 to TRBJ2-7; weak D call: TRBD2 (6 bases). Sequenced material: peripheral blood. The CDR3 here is CASSLDVGGAAYEQYF. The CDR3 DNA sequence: TGTGCCAGCAGCTTAGATGTCGGGGGTGCGGCCTACGAGCAGTACTTC.